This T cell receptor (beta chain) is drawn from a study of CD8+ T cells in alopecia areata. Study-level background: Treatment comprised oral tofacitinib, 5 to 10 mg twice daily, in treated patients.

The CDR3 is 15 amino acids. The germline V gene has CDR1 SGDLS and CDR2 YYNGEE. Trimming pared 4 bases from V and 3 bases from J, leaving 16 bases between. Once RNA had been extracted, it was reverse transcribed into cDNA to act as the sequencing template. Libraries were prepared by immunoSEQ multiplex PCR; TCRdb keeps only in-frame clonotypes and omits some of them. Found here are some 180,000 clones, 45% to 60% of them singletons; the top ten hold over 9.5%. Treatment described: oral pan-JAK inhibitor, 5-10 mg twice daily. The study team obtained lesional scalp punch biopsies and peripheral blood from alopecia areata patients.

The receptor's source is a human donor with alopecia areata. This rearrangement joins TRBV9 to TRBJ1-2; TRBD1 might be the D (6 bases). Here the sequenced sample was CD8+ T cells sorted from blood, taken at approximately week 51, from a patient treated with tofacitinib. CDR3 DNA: TGTGCCAGCAGCACAACAGCAGGGGTGGACTATGGCTACACCTTC. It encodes CASSTTAGVDYGYTF.